The clone carrying this T cell receptor (beta chain) was seen ten or more times. Its antigen remains unidentified. From germline, CDR1 is DFQATT and CDR2 SNEGSKA (reference sequence). This CDR3 is 13 amino acids long. V was shortened by 6 bases and J by 7 bases, with 13 bases between the two germline ends. Noted time point: sample taken at primary tumor resection. Unsorted whole RNA of tumor, nontumor lung or frozen PBMC was sequenced. These data originate in a study of spatial heterogeneity in lung cancer. Study background: The average count in raw reads for each unique TCR and UMI combination exceeded 8.5 appearances.

Overall study results and limits: Mutation tallies in tumors tracked expanded intratumoral alpha and beta TCR counts.

One entry per CDR3 protein results from TCRdb running MiXCR on the 5' RACE reads. The sample consists of around 20,000 distinct CDR3 sequences, roughly 3% of them appearing once. The sequencing here drew on lung tumor tissue, taken at surgery. The clonotype originates from a male donor with early-stage non-small cell lung cancer. This rearrangement joins TRBV20-1 to TRBJ1-6; D might be TRBD1 (5 bases). This chain's CDR3 is CSARDRENSPLHF. In DNA, the CDR3 is TGCAGTGCGCGGGACCGAGAAAATTCACCCCTCCACTTT.